This entry lists 15 T cell receptor beta chains sequenced from one sample in a study of blood T cell repertoires in COVID-19. The assay was immunoSEQ multiplex PCR, and TCRdb's table has in-frame clones only and misses some. This table holds approximately 110,000 clones, roughly 70% found once. Sequenced input: peripheral blood. The receptor set was obtained from a human donor with acute or convalescent COVID-19. The donor label of this sample is uncertain.

V and J are TRBV27 and TRBJ2-1, with 9 bases lining up with TRBD1. The CDR3 is 12 residues long. Trimming at V came to 5 bases and at J to 15 bases, leaving 8 bases not matched to a gene. The germline V gene has CDR1 MNHEY and CDR2 SMNVEV (reference sequence). The CDR3, as DNA: TGTGCCAGCAGTCGATCCGGGACAGGGCTGTTCTTC. Encoded protein: CASSRSGTGLFF.

The V call is TRBV28, the J call TRBJ1-5; 8 bases map to TRBD1. This CDR3 is 20 amino acids long. The V gene end was trimmed by 6 bases and the J gene end by 7 bases; junction bases not matched to a gene: 26. The germline gives CDR1 MDHEN, CDR2 SYDVKM. The CDR3 loop is CASSSEYGQGRRGADQPQHF. The CDR3 nucleotides are TGTGCCAGCAGCTCCGAATACGGACAGGGCCGCCGGGGAGCGGACCAGCCCCAGCATTTT.

The chain recombines TRBV25-1 with TRBJ1-2; 8 nucleotides match TRBD1. The J segment lost 3 bases and the V segment lost 3 bases, leaving 6 bases of the junction unmatched. Germline V gives CDR1 MGHDK, CDR2 SYGVNS. The CDR3 is made up of 15 amino acids. The CDR3 sequence: CASSDPTGEDYGYTF. The CDR3 bases are TGTGCCAGCAGTGACCCGACAGGGGAAGACTATGGCTACACCTTC.

The chain is built from TRBV28 and TRBJ1-2; 8 bases agree with TRBD1. Trimming at V came to 5 bases and at J to 2 bases, leaving 7 bases not matched to a gene. This CDR3 is built from 15 residues. Germline V CDR1 and CDR2: MDHEN, SYDVKM. CDR3 coding DNA: TGTGCCAGCAGTCCAGGGGGCAGGGCGAACTATGGCTACACCTTC. This translates into CASSPGGRANYGYTF.

The rearrangement links TRBV9 to TRBJ2-5; perhaps TRBD2 as D (5 bases). The V end lost 4 bases, the J end lost 7 bases, and 14 bases lay between the germline ends. There are 13 residues in the CDR3. The germline CDR1 and CDR2 sequences are SGDLS and YYNGEE. DNA of the CDR3: TGTGCCAGCAGCCCGACTACTTGGGGGACCCAGTACTTC. It yields the protein CASSPTTWGTQYF.

V is TRBV5-4 and J is TRBJ1-1; D might be TRBD1 (5 bases). The V and J ends lost 0 bases and 2 bases respectively, with 8 bases between them. Germline V gene lookup returns CDR1 SGHNT and CDR2 YYREEE (reference sequence). The CDR3 is made up of 14 amino acids. CDR3 amino acids: CASSLEGINTEAFF. The CDR3 DNA reads TGTGCCAGCAGCTTGGAGGGGATCAACACTGAAGCTTTCTTT.

This chain joins TRBV24-1 and TRBJ1-2; D not certain. The CDR3 contains 12 residues. Germline-derived CDR1 and CDR2 are KGHDR and SFDVKD. Trimming removed 2 bases from V and 4 bases from J, with 4 bases in between. The CDR3 nucleotides are TGTGCCACCAGTGATTACAGCTATGGCTACACCTTC. Its translation: CATSDYSYGYTF.

The rearrangement joins TRBV10-2 to TRBJ2-7; possible D gene TRBD2, 7 bases. Trimming removed 5 bases from V and 5 bases from J, with 10 bases in between. Germline values: CDR1 WSHSY, CDR2 SAAADI. This CDR3 comprises 12 residues. In DNA form, the CDR3 reads TGCGCCAGCAGTTCGGGGGGCCACGAGCAGTACGTC. Protein sequence: CASSSGGHEQYV.

The CDR3 reads CASSPPRGQGGLNTEAFF. CDR3 nucleotide sequence: TGTGCCAGCAGCCCACCTCGGGGACAGGGAGGATTGAACACTGAAGCTTTCTTT. The chain uses TRBV14 and TRBJ1-1; the match to TRBD1 covers 9 bases. The J segment lost 0 bases and the V segment lost 4 bases, leaving 12 bases of the junction unmatched. The germline V gene encodes CDR1 SGHDN and CDR2 FVKESK. The CDR3 totals 18 residues.

This sequence joins TRBV5-4 and TRBJ1-2; TRBD1 matches 10 bases. CDR3 length equals 14 residues. The germline V gene encodes CDR1 SGHNT and CDR2 YYREEE (reference sequence). V gave up 4 bases and J gave up 3 bases; unmatched junction bases: 3. The CDR3, as DNA: TGTGCCAGCAGCCTGGACAGGGGGTACTATGGCTACACCTTC. Translation: CASSLDRGYYGYTF. Full variable domain (rest looked up from reference TRBV5-4 and TRBJ1-2): ETGVTQSPTHLIKTRGQQVTLRCSSQSGHNTVSWYQQALGQGPQFIFQYYREEENGRGNFPPRFSGLQFPNYSSELNVNALELDDSALYLCASSLDRGYYGYTFGSGTRLTVV.

As concerns this clone: At one end, the junction sequence differs from germline, possibly due to a read error. The chain is built from TRBV15 and TRBJ1-3; D ambiguous. Germline V gene lookup returns CDR1 LNHNV and CDR2 YYDKDF (reference sequence). The CDR3 length is 17 residues. The CDR3 coding sequence is TGTGCCACCAGCAGAGATTACACGGGGTACTCTGAAAACACCATATATTTT. Protein product: CATSRDYTGYSENTIYF.

The rearrangement links TRBV27 to TRBJ1-2; 8 nucleotides align to TRBD1. CDR1 is MNHEY and CDR2 is SMNVEV in the germline V gene (reference sequence). The length of the CDR3 is 15 residues. V shed 0 bases and J 4 bases; nucleotides not matched to a gene: 4. Here the CDR3 reads CASSLSQGAGYGYTF. DNA for the CDR3: TGTGCCAGCAGTTTATCGCAGGGGGCTGGCTATGGCTACACCTTC.

The chain links TRBV18 to TRBJ1-2, with TRBD1 matching over 9 bases. Trimming cost V 3 bases and J 6 bases; bases outside gene matches: 8. This CDR3 has 15 residues. Germline loops: CDR1 KGHSH, CDR2 LQKENI. The CDR3 DNA sequence: TGTGCCAGCTCACCCGCCTACAGGGGGCGAGATGGCTACACCTTC. Protein product: CASSPAYRGRDGYTF.

V is TRBV2 and J is TRBJ2-7, with D unresolved. Germline V gene lookup returns CDR1 SNHLY and CDR2 FYNNEI. The ends were cut back, 6 bases at V and 2 bases at J, with 14 bases in the middle. The CDR3 runs 14 residues. CDR3 residues: CASSLKTVTYEQYF. DNA of the CDR3: TGTGCCAGCAGCCTGAAAACAGTTACCTACGAGCAGTACTTC.

CDR3 sequence reads: CASSSWRGGQETQYF. The CDR3 coding sequence is TGCGCCAGCAGTAGCTGGCGGGGGGGCCAAGAGACCCAGTACTTC. The V and J genes are TRBV4-1 and TRBJ2-5; 9 bases fit TRBD2. There are 15 residues in the CDR3. The ends lost 6 bases at V and 1 base at J; junction bases unmatched: 6. CDR1 and CDR2 from the germline V gene are MGHRA and YSYEKL.